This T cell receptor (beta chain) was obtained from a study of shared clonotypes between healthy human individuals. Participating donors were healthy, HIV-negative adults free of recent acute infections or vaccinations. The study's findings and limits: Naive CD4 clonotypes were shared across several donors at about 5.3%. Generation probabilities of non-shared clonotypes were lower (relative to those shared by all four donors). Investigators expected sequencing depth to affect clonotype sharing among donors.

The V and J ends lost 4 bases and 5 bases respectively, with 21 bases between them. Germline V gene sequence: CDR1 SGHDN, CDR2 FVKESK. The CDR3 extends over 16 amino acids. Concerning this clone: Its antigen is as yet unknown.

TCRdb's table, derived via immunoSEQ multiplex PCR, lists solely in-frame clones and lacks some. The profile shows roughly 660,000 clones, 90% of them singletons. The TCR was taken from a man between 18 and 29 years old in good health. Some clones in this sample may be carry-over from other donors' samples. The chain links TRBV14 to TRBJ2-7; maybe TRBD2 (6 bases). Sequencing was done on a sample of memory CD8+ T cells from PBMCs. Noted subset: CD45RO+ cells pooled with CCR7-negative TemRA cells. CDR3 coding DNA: TGTGCCAGCAGCCCCACGTTCTGGGGGAGGCCCCACGAGCAGTACTTC. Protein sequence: CASSPTFWGRPHEQYF.